These 20 T cell receptor beta chains share one sample of origin, sequenced in a study of T cells in tumors after PD-1 blockade. Sequencing was performed with immunoSEQ multiplex PCR; in TCRdb, only in-frame clones are kept and a portion is missing. The data hold under 50,000 clones, with roughly 84% observed a single time. This specimen consisted of PBMCs, obtained before anti-PD-1 therapy. These TCRs come from a human donor with advanced basal cell or squamous cell carcinoma (not recorded which).

The rearrangement links TRBV25-1 to TRBJ1-1; tentative D call: TRBD1 (6 bases). Trimming cost V 4 bases and J 1 base, with 10 bases left between them. This CDR3 region has 14 residues. Germline loops: CDR1 MGHDK, CDR2 SYGVNS. The CDR3 DNA reads as TGTGCCAGCAGTGTGGGACAAGCGAACACTGAAGCTTTCTTT. Translated: CASSVGQANTEAFF.

This chain joins TRBV11-3 and TRBJ2-5; 9 bases align to TRBD1. The CDR3 runs 17 residues. The J segment lost 3 bases and the V segment lost 5 bases, leaving 13 bases of the junction unmatched. Germline V gene data show CDR1 as SGHNT and CDR2 as YENEEA. The chain's CDR3 is CASSRGGRTGVEETQYF. CDR3 DNA sequence: TGTGCCAGCAGCCGAGGGGGTCGGACAGGGGTGGAAGAGACCCAGTACTTC.

The chain recombines TRBV27 with TRBJ2-5; 7 nucleotides agree with TRBD2. The germline CDR1 and CDR2 sequences are MNHEY and SMNVEV (reference sequence). The CDR3 length is 12 residues. V was clipped by 8 bases and J by 2 bases; unmatched bases: 2. CDR3 DNA: TGTGCCAGCTGGGGGGGGCAAGAGACCCAGTACTTC. This sequence encodes CASWGGQETQYF.

The chain links TRBV6-5 to TRBJ2-2; 8 bases line up with TRBD2. This CDR3 has 14 residues. V shed 4 bases and J 3 bases; nucleotides not matched to a gene: 1. CDR1 and CDR2 from the germline V gene are MNHEY and SVGAGI. The CDR3 sequence is CASSLAGHTGELFF. In DNA, the CDR3 is TGTGCCAGCAGTTTAGCGGGACACACCGGGGAGCTGTTTTTT.

In this sample, this clone turned up a few times. V usage is TRBV4-1 and J usage is TRBJ2-2; 9 nucleotides align to TRBD2. CDR1 is MGHRA and CDR2 is YSYEKL in the germline V gene. V lost 5 bases and J lost 4; bases outside the gene matches: 5. This CDR3 contains 15 residues. The CDR3 nucleotides are TGCGCCAGCAGCTACTTAGCGGGGGTCACCGGGGAGCTGTTTTTT. Its protein product is CASSYLAGVTGELFF.

This chain connects TRBV4-1 to TRBJ2-1, with a possible D match to TRBD1 (6 bases). CDR3 length equals 14 residues. Germline values: CDR1 MGHRA, CDR2 YSYEKL. V was trimmed by 0 bases and J by 14 bases, leaving 17 bases between them. Here the CDR3 DNA reads TGCGCCAGCAGCCAAGATAAAGGAGGACAGCCGAAGTTCTTC. This codes for CASSQDKGGQPKFF.

The J gene is TRBJ2-2, the V gene TRBV7-2; D not resolved. There are 13 residues in the CDR3. Per the germline V gene, CDR1 is SGHTA and CDR2 is FQGNSA. The V gene lost 6 bases and the J gene lost 3 bases, with 8 bases spanning the gap. The CDR3 protein is CASSKLHTGELFF. CDR3 bases: TGTGCCAGCAGTAAACTGCACACCGGGGAGCTGTTTTTT.

The rearrangement uses TRBV4-1 and TRBJ1-1; D is ambiguous. V was pared by 4 bases and J by 1 base, with 10 bases between. The CDR3 has 14 amino acids. Germline V gene lookup returns CDR1 MGHRA and CDR2 YSYEKL. CDR3 residues: CASSRNLANTEAFF. The DNA of the CDR3 is TGCGCCAGCAGCCGAAACCTAGCGAACACTGAAGCTTTCTTT.

V gene TRBV2 combines with J gene TRBJ2-7; D is unclear. V was trimmed by 10 bases and J by 1 base, leaving 8 bases between them. There are 11 residues in the CDR3. Germline CDR1 and CDR2: SNHLY and FYNNEI. CDR3 sequence reads: CATEISYEQYF. Written as DNA, the CDR3 is TGTGCCACAGAAATATCCTACGAGCAGTACTTC.

The J gene is TRBJ1-2, the V gene TRBV2; weak D call: TRBD1 (6 bases). Trimming took off 7 bases at V and 6 bases at J, with 12 bases between the two ends. The CDR3 has 12 amino acids. Germline assignment: CDR1 SNHLY and CDR2 FYNNEI. The CDR3 nucleotides read TGTGCCAGCAATTTTCGGACAGATGGCTACACCTTC. Protein: CASNFRTDGYTF.

The chain links TRBV3-1 (or the pseudogene TRBV3-2) to TRBJ2-5; D possibly corresponds to TRBD2 (5 bases). CDR3 length equals 16 residues. The germline V gene has CDR1 LGHDT and CDR2 YNNKEL (reference sequence). V lost 0 bases and J 5 bases, leaving 16 bases between the germline ends. CDR3 coding DNA: TGTGCCAGCAGCCAAGATACCCTTCTGGGAGCGGAGACCCAGTACTTC. Translating gives CASSQDTLLGAETQYF.

V and J are TRBV5-1 and TRBJ2-1; possible D gene TRBD2, 5 bases. Germline CDR1 is SGHRS and CDR2 is YFSETQ. CDR3 length: 13 residues. With 1 base removed from V and 8 bases from J, the gap between germline ends came to 10 bases. CDR3 sequence reads: CASSLKRVDEQFF. CDR3 DNA: TGCGCCAGCAGCTTGAAGAGGGTGGATGAGCAGTTCTTC.

The chain joins TRBV18 to TRBJ1-1; perhaps TRBD1 as D (6 bases). This CDR3 has 17 amino acids. The germline V gene has CDR1 KGHSH and CDR2 LQKENI. Trimming left V 1 base short and J 3 bases short, with 18 bases between. CDR3 residues: CASSPHPPGALDTEAFF. In nucleotides, the CDR3 is TGTGCCAGCTCACCACACCCCCCGGGGGCTTTGGACACTGAAGCTTTCTTT. The full variable domain, in which reference TRBV18 and TRBJ1-1 provide the parts outside the CDR3, is NAGVMQNPRHLVRRRGQEARLRCSPMKGHSHVYWYRQLPEEGLKFMVYLQKENIIDESGMPKERFSAEFPKEGPSILRIQQVVRGDSAAYFCASSPHPPGALDTEAFFGQGTRLTVV.

This chain links TRBV5-1 with TRBJ2-5; D assignment may be TRBD1 or TRBD2 (5 bases each). CDR3 length equals 16 residues. CDR1 is SGHRS and CDR2 is YFSETQ in the germline V gene. The V gene lost 3 bases and the J gene lost 2 bases, with 17 bases spanning the gap. The CDR3: CASSWGPRGGQETQYF. The CDR3 DNA sequence: TGCGCCAGCAGCTGGGGACCTCGTGGGGGTCAAGAGACCCAGTACTTC.

The V and J genes are TRBV29-1 and TRBJ1-3; 8 nucleotides line up with TRBD1. The CDR3 is 15 residues long. Germline loops: CDR1 SQVTM, CDR2 ANQGSEA. The V segment lost 4 bases and the J segment 4 bases; nucleotides outside the gene matches: 9. CDR3 nucleotides: TGCAGCGTTGTCGGGCAGGGGGCCTTCGGAAACACCATATATTTT. It translates to CSVVGQGAFGNTIYF.

The chain carries TRBV5-8 and TRBJ2-7, with TRBD1 matching 7 bases. V lost 4 bases and J lost 2; bases outside the gene matches: 6. Germline CDR1 SGHTS, CDR2 YDEGEE. This CDR3 has 14 residues. In DNA, the CDR3 is TGTGCCAGCAGCCTGCAGACAGGGCCCTACGAGCAGTACTTC. Translation: CASSLQTGPYEQYF.

This chain joins TRBV10-3 and TRBJ2-3; TRBD2 is a possible D gene (6 bases). Trimming pared 4 bases from V and 0 bases from J, leaving 8 bases between. This CDR3 comprises 14 residues. CDR1 ENHRY and CDR2 SYGVKD come from the germline V gene. The CDR3 region is CAISGGGSTDTQYF. CDR3 nucleotide sequence: TGTGCCATCAGTGGTGGGGGGAGCACAGATACGCAGTATTTT.

V gene TRBV27 combines with J gene TRBJ2-1, with 7 bases lining up with TRBD1. CDR1 is MNHEY and CDR2 is SMNVEV in the germline V gene (reference sequence). CDR3 length: 15 residues. The J segment lost 0 bases and the V segment lost 8 bases, leaving 7 bases of the junction unmatched. CDR3 in DNA: TGTGCCAGCGCTGAACAGGGGAGCTCCTACAATGAGCAGTTCTTC. As protein: CASAEQGSSYNEQFF.

This chain uses TRBV11-3 with TRBJ2-3, with a possible D match to TRBD1 (6 bases). CDR3 length equals 15 residues. CDR1 and CDR2 (germline): SGHNT, YENEEA. The V end was cut by 0 bases, the J end by 3 bases, with 10 bases between. The DNA of the CDR3 is TGTGCCAGCAGCTTAGATGAACAGGGAACAGATACGCAGTATTTT. It yields the protein CASSLDEQGTDTQYF.

The V gene is TRBV28, the J gene TRBJ2-7; a weak D match, TRBD2 (6 bases). The germline V gene has CDR1 MDHEN and CDR2 SYDVKM. CDR3 length: 14 amino acids. Trimming stripped 3 bases from V and 7 bases from J, with 16 bases between. CDR3 in DNA: TGTGCCAGCAGTTTGGGCGGGACCACACGGGAGCAGTACTTC. It yields the protein CASSLGGTTREQYF.